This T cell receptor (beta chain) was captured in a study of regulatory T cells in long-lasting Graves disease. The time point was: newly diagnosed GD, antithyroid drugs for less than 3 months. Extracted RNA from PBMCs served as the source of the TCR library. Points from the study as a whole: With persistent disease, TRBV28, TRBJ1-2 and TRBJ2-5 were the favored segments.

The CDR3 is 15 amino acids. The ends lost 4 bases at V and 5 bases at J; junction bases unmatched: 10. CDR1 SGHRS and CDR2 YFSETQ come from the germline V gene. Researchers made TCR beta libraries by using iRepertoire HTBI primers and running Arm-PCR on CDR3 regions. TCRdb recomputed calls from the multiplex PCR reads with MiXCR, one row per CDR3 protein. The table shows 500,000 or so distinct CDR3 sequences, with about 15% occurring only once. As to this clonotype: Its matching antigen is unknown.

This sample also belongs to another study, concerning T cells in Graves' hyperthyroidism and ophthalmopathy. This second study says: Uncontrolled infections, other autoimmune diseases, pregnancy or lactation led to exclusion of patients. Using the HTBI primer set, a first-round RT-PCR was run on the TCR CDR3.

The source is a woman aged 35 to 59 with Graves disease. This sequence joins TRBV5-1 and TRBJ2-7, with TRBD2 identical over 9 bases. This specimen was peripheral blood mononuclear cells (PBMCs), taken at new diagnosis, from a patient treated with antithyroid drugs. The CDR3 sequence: CASSPRGAGGHEQYF. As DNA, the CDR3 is TGCGCCAGCAGCCCTCGGGGAGCGGGGGGCCACGAGCAGTACTTC.